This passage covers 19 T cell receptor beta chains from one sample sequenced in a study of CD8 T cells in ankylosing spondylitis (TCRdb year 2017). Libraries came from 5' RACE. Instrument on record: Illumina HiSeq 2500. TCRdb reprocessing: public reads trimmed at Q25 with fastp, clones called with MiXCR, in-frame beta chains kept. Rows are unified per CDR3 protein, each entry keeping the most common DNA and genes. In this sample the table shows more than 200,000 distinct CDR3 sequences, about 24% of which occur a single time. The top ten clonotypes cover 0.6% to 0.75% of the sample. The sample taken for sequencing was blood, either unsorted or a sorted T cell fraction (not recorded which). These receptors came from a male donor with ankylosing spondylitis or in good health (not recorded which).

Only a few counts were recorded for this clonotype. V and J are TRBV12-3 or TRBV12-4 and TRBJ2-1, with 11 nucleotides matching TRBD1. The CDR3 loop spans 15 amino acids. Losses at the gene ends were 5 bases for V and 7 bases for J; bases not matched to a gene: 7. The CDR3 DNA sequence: TGTGCCAGCAGTGGACGGACAGGGGGCAGGAATGAGCAGTTCTTC. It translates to CASSGRTGGRNEQFF.

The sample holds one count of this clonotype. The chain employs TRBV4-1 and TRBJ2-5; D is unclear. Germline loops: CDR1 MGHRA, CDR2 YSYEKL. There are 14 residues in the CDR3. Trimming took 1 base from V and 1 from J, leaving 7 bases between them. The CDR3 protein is CASSQVILQETQYF. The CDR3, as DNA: TGCGCCAGCAGCCAAGTTATCCTCCAAGAGACCCAGTACTTC.

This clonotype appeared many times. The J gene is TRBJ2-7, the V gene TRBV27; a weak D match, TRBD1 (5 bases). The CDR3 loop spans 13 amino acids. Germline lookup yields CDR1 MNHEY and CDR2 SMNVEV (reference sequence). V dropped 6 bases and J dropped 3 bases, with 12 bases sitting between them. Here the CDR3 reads CASRLGHNYEQYF. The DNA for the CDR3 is TGTGCCAGCAGGCTCGGACACAACTACGAGCAGTACTTC.

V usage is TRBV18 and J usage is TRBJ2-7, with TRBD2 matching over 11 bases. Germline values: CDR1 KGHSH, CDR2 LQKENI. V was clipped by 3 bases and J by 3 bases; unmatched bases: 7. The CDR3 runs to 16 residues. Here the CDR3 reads CASSPSPGTSGYEQYF. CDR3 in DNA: TGTGCCAGCTCACCTAGTCCAGGGACTAGCGGCTACGAGCAGTACTTC.

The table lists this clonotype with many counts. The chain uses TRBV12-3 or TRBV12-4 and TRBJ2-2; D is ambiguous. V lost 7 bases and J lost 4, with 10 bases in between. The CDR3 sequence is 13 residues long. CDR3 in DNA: TGTGCCAGCACCCCTCGCAGCACCGGGGAGCTGTTTTTT. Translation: CASTPRSTGELFF.

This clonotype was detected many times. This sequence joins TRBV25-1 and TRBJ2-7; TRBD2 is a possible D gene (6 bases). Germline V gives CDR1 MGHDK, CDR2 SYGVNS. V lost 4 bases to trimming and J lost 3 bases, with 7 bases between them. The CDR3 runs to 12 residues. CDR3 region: CASSGGVYEQYF. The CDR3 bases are TGTGCCAGCAGTGGGGGGGTCTACGAGCAGTACTTC.

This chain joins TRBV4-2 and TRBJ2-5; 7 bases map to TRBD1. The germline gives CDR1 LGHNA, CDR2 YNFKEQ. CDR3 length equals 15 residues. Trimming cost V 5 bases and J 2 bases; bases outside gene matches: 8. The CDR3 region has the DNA TGTGCCAGCAGCTCGGACAGGCTGGGGCAAGAGACCCAGTACTTC. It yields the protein CASSSDRLGQETQYF.

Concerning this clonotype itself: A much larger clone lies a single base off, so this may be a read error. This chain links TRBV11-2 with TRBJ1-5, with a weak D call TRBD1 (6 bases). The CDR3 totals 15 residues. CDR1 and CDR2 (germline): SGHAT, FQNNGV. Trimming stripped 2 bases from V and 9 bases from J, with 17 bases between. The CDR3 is CASSLSGGAGRPQHF. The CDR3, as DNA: TGTGCCAGCAGCTTATCGGGGGGCGCGGGTCGGCCCCAGCATTTT.

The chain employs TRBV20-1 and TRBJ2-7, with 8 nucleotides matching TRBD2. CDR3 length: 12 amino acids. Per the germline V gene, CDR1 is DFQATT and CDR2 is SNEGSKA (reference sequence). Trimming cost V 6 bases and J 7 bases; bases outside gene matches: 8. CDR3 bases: TGCAGTGCCCGGGGGGGGTTCGGGGAGCAGTACTTC. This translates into CSARGGFGEQYF.

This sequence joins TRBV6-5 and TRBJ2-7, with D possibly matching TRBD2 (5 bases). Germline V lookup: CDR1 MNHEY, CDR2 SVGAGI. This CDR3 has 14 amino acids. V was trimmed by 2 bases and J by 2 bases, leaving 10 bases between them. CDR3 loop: CASSYAEGTYEQYF. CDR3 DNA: TGTGCCAGCAGTTACGCCGAGGGAACCTACGAGCAGTACTTC.

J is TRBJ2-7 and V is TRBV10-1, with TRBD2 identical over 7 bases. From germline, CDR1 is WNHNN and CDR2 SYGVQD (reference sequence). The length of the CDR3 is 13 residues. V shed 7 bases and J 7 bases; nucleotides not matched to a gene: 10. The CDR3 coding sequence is TGCGCCAGCACCGGGACTAAAGGTGGAGAGCAGTACTTC. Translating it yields CASTGTKGGEQYF.

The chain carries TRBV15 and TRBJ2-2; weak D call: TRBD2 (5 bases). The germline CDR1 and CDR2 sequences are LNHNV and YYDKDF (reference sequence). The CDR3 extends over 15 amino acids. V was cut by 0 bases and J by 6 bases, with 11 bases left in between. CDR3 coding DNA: TGTGCCACCAGCAGAGATAAGATGCGGGCCGGGGAGCTGTTTTTT. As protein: CATSRDKMRAGELFF.

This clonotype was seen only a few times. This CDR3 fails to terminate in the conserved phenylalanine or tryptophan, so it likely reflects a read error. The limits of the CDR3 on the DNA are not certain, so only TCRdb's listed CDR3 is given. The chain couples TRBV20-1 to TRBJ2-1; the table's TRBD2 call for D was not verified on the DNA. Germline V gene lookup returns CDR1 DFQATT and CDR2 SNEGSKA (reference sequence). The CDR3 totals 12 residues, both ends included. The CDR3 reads CSALTSGGPPML.

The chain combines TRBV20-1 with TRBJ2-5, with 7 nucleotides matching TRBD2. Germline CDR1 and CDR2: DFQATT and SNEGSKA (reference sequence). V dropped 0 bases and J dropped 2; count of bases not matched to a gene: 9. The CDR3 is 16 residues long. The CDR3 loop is CSARDASGAPQETQYF. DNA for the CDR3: TGCAGTGCTAGAGATGCAAGCGGGGCTCCTCAAGAGACCCAGTACTTC.

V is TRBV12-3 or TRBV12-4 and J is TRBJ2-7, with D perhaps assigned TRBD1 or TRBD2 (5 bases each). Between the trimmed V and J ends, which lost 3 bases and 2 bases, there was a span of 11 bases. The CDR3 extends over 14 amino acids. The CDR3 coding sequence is TGTGCCAGCAGTTTCGGGACGGATCCCTACGAGCAGTACTTC. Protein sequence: CASSFGTDPYEQYF.

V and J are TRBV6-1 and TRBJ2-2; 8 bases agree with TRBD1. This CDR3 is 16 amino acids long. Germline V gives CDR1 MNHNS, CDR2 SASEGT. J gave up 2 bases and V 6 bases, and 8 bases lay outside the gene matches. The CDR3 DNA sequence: TGTGCCAGCAGCCTTCCAGGGGGCCAAAACACCGGGGAGCTGTTTTTT. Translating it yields CASSLPGGQNTGELFF.

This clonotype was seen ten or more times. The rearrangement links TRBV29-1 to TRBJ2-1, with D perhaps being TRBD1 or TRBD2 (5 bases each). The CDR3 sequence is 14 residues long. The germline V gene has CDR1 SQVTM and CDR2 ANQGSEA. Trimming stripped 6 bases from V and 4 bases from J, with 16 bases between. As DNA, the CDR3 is TGCAGCGTAAAACCGGGACCCCAATACAATGAGCAGTTCTTC. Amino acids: CSVKPGPQYNEQFF.

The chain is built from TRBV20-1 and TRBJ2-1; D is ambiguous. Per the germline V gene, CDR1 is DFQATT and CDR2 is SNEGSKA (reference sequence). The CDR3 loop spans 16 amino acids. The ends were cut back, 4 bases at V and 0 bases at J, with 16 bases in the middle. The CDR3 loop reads CSAMGQKENSYNEQFF. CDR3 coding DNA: TGCAGTGCTATGGGCCAAAAAGAAAACTCCTACAATGAGCAGTTCTTC.

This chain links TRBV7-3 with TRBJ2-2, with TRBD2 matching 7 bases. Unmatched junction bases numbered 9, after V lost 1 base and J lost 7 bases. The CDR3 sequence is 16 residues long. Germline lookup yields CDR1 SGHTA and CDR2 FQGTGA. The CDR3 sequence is CASSLNSRELDGELFF. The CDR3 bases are TGTGCCAGCAGCTTAAATTCGCGGGAGCTTGACGGGGAGCTGTTTTTT.